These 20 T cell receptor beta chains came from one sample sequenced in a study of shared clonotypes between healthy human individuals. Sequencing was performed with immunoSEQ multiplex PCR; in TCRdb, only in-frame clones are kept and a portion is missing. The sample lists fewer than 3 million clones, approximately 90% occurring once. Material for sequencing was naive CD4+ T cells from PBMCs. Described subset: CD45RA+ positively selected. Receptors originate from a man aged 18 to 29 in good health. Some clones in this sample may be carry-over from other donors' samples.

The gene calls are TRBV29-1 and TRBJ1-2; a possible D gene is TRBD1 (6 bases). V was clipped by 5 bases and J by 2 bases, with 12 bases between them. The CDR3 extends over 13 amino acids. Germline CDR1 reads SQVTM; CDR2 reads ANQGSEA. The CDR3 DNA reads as TGCAGCGTTTTCGGACAGACAAACTATGGCTACACCTTC. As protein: CSVFGQTNYGYTF.

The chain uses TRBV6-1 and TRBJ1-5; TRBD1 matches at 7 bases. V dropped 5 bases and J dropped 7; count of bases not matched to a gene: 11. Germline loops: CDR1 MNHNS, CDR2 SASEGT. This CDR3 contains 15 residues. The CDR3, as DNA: TGTGCCAGCAGTTGGTCCCGGGACAGTATACAGCCCCAGCATTTT. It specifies CASSWSRDSIQPQHF.

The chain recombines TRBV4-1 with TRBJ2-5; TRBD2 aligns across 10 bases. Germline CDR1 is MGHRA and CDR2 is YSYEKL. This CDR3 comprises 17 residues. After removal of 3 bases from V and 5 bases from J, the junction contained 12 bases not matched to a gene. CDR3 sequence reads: CASSHLVGAGGPETQYF. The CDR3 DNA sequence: TGCGCCAGCAGCCACCTCGTCGGAGCGGGAGGGCCGGAGACCCAGTACTTC.

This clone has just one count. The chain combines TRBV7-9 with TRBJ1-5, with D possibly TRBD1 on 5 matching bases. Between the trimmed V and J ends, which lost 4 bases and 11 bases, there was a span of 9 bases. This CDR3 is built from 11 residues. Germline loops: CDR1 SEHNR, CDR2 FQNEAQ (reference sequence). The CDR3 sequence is CASSSGIAQHF. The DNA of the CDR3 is TGTGCCAGCAGCTCAGGGATCGCCCAGCATTTT.

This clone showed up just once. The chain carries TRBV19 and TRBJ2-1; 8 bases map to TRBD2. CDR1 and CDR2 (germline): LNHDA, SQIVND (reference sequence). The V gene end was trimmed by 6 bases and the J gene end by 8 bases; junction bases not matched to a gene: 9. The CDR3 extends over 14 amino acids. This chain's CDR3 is CASSPSGPRDEQFF. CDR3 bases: TGTGCCAGTAGCCCTAGCGGGCCACGCGATGAGCAGTTCTTC. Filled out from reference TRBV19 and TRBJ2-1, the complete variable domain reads DGGITQSPKYLFRKEGQNVTLSCEQNLNHDAMYWYRQDPGQGLRLIYYSQIVNDFQKGDIAEGYSVSREKKESFPLTVTSAQKNPTAFYLCASSPSGPRDEQFFGPGTRLTVL.

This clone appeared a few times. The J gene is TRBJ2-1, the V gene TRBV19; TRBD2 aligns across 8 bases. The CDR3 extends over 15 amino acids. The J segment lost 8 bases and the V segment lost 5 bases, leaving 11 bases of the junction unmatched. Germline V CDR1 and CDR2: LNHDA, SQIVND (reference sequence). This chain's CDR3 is CASSALTGGYDEQFF. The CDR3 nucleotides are TGTGCCAGTAGTGCCCTTACGGGAGGGTATGATGAGCAGTTCTTC.

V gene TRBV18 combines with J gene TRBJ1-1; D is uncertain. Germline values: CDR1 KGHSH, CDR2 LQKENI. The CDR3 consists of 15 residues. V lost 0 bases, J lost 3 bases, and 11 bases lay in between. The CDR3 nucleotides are TGTGCCAGCTCACCACCGGGAAATGCGGACACTGAAGCTTTCTTT. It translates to CASSPPGNADTEAFF. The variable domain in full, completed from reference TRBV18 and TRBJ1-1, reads NAGVMQNPRHLVRRRGQEARLRCSPMKGHSHVYWYRQLPEEGLKFMVYLQKENIIDESGMPKERFSAEFPKEGPSILRIQQVVRGDSAAYFCASSPPGNADTEAFFGQGTRLTVV.

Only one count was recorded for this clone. The CDR3 sequence is CASSSTGRGTDTQYF. CDR3 nucleotide sequence: TGTGCCAGCAGTTCGACCGGGCGGGGCACAGATACGCAGTATTTT. The V call is TRBV28, the J call TRBJ2-3, with a weak D call TRBD2 (5 bases). V dropped 4 bases and J dropped 1 base, with 12 bases sitting between them. The length of the CDR3 is 15 residues. Germline loops: CDR1 MDHEN, CDR2 SYDVKM.

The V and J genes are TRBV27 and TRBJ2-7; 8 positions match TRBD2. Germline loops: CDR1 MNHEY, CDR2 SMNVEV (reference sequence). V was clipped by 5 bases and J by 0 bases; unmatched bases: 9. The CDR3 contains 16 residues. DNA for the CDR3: TGTGCCAGCAGTCGACTTCCGGGACTAGTCTCCTACGAGCAGTACTTC. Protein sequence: CASSRLPGLVSYEQYF.

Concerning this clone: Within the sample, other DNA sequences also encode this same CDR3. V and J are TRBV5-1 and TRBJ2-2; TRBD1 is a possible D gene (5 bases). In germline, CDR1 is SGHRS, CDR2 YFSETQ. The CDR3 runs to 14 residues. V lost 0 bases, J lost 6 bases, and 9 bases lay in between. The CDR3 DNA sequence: TGCGCCAGCAGCTTGGTGCAGGGCGCCGGGGAGCTGTTTTTT. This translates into CASSLVQGAGELFF.

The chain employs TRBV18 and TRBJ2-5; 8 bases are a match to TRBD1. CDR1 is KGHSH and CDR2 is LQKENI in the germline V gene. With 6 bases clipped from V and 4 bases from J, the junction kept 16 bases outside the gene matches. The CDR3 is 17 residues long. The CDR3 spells CASSPTRGRLVTETQYF. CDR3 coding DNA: TGTGCCAGCTCTCCTACCAGGGGGCGCTTAGTTACAGAGACCCAGTACTTC.

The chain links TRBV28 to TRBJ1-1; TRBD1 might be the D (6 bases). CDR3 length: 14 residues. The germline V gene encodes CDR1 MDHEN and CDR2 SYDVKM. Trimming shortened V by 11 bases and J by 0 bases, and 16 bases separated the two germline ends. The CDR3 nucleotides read TGTGCCTCTACCCAAGGGGGTTTGAACACTGAAGCTTTCTTT. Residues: CASTQGGLNTEAFF.

The CDR3 sequence: CASSSSGGAGELFF. The DNA for the CDR3 is TGCGCCAGCAGCTCTAGCGGGGGCGCCGGGGAGCTGTTTTTT. V usage is TRBV5-1 and J usage is TRBJ2-2; 10 nucleotides align to TRBD2. V shed 3 bases and J 6 bases; nucleotides not matched to a gene: 2. Germline values: CDR1 SGHRS, CDR2 YFSETQ. The CDR3 contains 14 residues.

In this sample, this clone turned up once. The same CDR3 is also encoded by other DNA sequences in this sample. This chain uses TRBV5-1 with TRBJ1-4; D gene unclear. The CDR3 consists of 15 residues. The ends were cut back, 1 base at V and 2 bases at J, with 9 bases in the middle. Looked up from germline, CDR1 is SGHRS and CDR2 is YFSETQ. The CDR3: CASSLSRSTNEKLFF. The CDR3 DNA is TGCGCCAGCAGCTTGTCCCGGAGTACTAATGAAAAACTGTTTTTT.

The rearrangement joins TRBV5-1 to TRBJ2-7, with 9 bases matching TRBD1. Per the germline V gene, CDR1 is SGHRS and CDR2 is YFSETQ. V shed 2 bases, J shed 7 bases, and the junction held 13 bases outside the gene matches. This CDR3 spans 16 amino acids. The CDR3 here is CASSLPVGQGMGEQYF. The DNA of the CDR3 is TGCGCCAGCAGCTTACCGGTGGGACAGGGTATGGGTGAGCAGTACTTC. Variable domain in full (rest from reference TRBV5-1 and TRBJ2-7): KAGVTQTPRYLIKTRGQQVTLSCSPISGHRSVSWYQQTPGQGLQFLFEYFSETQRNKGNFPGRFSGRQFSNSRSEMNVSTLELGDSALYLCASSLPVGQGMGEQYFGPGTRLTVT.

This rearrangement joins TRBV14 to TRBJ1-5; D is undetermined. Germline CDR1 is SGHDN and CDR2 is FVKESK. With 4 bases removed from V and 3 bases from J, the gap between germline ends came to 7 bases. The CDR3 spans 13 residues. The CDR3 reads CASSRTANQPQHF. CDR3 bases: TGTGCCAGCAGCCGGACCGCCAATCAGCCCCAGCATTTT.

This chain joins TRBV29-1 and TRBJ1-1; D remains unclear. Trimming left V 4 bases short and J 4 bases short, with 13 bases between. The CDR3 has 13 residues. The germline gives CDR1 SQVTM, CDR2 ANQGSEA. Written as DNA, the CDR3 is TGCAGCGTTGGTTTACGAGTTTCCACTGAAGCTTTCTTT. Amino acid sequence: CSVGLRVSTEAFF. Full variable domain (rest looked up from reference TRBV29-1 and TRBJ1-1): SAVISQKPSRDICQRGTSLTIQCQVDSQVTMMFWYRQQPGQSLTLIATANQGSEATYESGFVIDKFPISRPNLTFSTLTVSNMSPEDSSIYLCSVGLRVSTEAFFGQGTRLTVV.

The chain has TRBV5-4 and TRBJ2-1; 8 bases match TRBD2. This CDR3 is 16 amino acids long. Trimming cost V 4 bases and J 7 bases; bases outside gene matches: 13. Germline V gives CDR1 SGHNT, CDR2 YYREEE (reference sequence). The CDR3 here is CASSDVSGRGYNEQFF. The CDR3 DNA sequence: TGTGCCAGCAGCGACGTGAGCGGGAGAGGTTATAATGAGCAGTTCTTC.

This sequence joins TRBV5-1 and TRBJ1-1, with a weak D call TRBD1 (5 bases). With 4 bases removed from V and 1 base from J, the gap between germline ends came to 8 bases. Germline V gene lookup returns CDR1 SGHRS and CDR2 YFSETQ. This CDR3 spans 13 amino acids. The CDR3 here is CASSGGQNTEAFF. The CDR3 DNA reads TGCGCCAGCAGCGGAGGACAGAACACTGAAGCTTTCTTT.

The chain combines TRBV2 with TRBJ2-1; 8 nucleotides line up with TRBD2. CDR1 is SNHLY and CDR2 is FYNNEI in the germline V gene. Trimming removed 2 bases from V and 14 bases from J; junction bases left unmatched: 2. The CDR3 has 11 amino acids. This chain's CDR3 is CASSENGGEFF. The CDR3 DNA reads TGTGCCAGCAGTGAAAACGGGGGGGAGTTCTTC.